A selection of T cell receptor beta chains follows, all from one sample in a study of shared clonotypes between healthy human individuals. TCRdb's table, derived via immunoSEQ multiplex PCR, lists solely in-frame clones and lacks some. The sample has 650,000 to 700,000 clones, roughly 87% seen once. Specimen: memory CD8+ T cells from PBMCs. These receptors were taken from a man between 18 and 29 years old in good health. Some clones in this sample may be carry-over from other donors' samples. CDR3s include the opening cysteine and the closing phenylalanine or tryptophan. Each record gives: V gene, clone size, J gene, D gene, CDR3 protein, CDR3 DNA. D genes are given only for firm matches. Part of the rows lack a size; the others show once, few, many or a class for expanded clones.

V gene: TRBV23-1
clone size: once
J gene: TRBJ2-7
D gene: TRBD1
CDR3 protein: CASSQGDRGRGQYF
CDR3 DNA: TGCGCCAGCAGTCAAGGGGACAGGGGAAGAGGGCAGTACTTC

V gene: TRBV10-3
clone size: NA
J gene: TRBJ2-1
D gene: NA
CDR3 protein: CAIRETVAAIEQFF
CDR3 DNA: TGTGCCATCAGAGAAACAGTGGCGGCTATTGAGCAGTTCTTC

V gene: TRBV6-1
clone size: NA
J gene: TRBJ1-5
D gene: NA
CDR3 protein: CASSERGVRGVQPQHF
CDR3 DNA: TGTGCCAGCAGTGAAAGAGGGGTCAGGGGTGTGCAGCCCCAGCATTTT

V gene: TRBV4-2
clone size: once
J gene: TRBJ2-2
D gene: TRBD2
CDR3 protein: CASSQERAGRRSNTGELFF
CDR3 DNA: TGTGCCAGCAGCCAGGAGCGAGCGGGACGGAGATCAAACACCGGGGAGCTGTTTTTT

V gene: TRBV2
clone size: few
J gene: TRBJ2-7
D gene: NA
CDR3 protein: CASSDKPEQYF
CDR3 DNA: TGTGCCAGCAGTGACAAACCGGAGCAGTACTTC

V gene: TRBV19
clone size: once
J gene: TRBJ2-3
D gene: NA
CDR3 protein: CASNGVASASTDTQYF
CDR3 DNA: TGTGCCAGTAACGGCGTGGCTAGCGCGAGCACAGATACGCAGTATTTT

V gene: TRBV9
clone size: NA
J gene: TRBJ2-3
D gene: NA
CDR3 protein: CASSVGSSGIQYF
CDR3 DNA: TGTGCCAGCAGCGTAGGAAGTTCGGGAATTCAGTATTTT

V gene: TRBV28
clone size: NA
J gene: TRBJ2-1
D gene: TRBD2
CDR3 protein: CASSLAGGSSSYNEQFF
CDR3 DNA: TGTGCCAGCAGTCTAGCGGGAGGTTCGAGCTCCTACAATGAGCAGTTCTTC

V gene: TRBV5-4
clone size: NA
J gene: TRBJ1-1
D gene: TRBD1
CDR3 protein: CASSREGQGITEAFF
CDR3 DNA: TGTGCCAGCAGCCGCGAGGGACAGGGGATCACTGAAGCTTTCTTT

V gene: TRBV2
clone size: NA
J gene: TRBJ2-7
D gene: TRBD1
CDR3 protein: CASSEAGGFYEQYF
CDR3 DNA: TGTGCCAGCAGTGAAGCAGGGGGCTTCTACGAGCAGTACTTC

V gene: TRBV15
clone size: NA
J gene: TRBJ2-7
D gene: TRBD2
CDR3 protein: CATSRGPLAGGIYEQYF
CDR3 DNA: TGTGCCACCAGCAGAGGCCCCCTAGCGGGAGGTATCTACGAGCAGTACTTC

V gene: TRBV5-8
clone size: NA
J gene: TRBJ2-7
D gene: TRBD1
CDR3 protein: CASSLVVDRGNYEQYF
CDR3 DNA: TGTGCCAGCAGCTTGGTGGTGGACAGGGGGAACTACGAGCAGTACTTC

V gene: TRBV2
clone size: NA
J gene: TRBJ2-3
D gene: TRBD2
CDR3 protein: CASGGTSGRPGDTQYF
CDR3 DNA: TGTGCCAGCGGGGGGACTAGCGGGAGGCCCGGGGATACGCAGTATTTT

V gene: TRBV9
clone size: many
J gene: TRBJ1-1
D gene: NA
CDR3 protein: CASSGLMGVTTEAFF
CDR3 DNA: TGTGCCAGCAGCGGCTTGATGGGGGTTACCACTGAAGCTTTCTTT

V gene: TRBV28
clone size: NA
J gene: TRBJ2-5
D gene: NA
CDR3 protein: CASRETGRVQGETQYF
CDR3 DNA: TGTGCCAGCAGGGAAACAGGGAGGGTTCAGGGGGAGACCCAGTACTTC

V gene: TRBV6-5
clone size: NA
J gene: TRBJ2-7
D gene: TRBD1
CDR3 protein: CASSIGQGNEQYF
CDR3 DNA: TGTGCCAGCAGTATAGGACAGGGTAACGAGCAGTACTTC

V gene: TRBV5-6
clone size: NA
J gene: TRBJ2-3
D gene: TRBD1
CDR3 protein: CASSSGGYLREKVTDTQYF
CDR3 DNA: TGTGCCAGCAGCTCAGGGGGTTACTTGAGGGAGAAGGTCACAGATACGCAGTATTTT

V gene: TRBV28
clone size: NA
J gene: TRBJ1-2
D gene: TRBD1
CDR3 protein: CASSLTGTGYGYTF
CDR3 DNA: TGTGCCAGCAGTTTGACCGGGACAGGTTATGGCTACACCTTC

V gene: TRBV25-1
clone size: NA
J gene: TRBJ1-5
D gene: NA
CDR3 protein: CASSVGRNQPQHF
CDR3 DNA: TGTGCCAGCAGTGTCGGTCGCAATCAGCCCCAGCATTTT

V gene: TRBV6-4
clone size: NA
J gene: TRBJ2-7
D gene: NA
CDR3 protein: CASSSLRGLSYEQYF
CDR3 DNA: TGTGCCAGCAGTTCCCTCAGGGGACTCTCCTACGAGCAGTACTTC

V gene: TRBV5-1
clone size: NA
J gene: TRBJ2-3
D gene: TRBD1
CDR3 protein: CASSTAGTGDEDTQYF
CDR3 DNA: TGCGCCAGCAGCACCGCCGGGACAGGGGATGAAGATACGCAGTATTTT

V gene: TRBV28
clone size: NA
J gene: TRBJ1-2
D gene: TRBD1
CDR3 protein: CASSFPREWTGPLNYGYTF
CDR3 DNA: TGTGCCAGCAGCTTCCCACGGGAATGGACAGGGCCACTCAACTATGGCTACACCTTC

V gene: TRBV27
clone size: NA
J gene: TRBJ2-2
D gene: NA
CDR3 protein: CASSPTSGTWTGELFF
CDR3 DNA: TGTGCCAGCAGTCCAACCTCAGGGACGTGGACCGGGGAGCTGTTTTTT

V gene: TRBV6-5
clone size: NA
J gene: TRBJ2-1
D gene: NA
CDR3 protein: CASRRVPYNEQFF
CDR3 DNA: TGTGCCAGCAGGAGGGTCCCCTACAATGAGCAGTTCTTC

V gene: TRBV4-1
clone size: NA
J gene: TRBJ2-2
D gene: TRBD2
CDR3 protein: CASSQDELAVNTGELFF
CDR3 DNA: TGCGCCAGCAGCCAAGATGAGCTAGCGGTCAACACCGGGGAGCTGTTTTTT

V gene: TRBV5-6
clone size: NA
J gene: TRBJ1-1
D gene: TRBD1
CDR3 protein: CASSLEGTGANTEAFF
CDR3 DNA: TGTGCCAGCAGCTTGGAGGGAACAGGGGCGAACACTGAAGCTTTCTTT

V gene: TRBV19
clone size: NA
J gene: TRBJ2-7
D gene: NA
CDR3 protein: CASSIGRGSLHEQYF
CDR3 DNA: TGTGCCAGTAGTATAGGGAGGGGCAGTCTCCACGAGCAGTACTTC

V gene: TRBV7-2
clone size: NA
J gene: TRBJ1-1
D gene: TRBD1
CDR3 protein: CASRPYPGQGADGEAFF
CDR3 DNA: TGTGCCAGCAGGCCTTACCCGGGACAGGGGGCGGATGGGGAAGCTTTCTTT

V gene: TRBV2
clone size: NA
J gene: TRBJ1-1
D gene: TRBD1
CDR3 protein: CASSRDRGFTEAFF
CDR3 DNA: TGTGCCAGCAGTCGGGACAGGGGATTCACTGAAGCTTTCTTT